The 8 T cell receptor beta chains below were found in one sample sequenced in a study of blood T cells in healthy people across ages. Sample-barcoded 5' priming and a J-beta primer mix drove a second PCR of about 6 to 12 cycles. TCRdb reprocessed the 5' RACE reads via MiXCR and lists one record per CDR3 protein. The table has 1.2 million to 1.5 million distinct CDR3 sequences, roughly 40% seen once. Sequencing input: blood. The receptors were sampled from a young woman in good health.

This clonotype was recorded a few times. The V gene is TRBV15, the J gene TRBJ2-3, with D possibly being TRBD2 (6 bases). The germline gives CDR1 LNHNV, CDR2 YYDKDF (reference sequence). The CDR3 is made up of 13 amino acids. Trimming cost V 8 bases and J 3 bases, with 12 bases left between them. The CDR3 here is CATHPGGTDTQYF. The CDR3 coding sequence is TGTGCCACCCACCCCGGGGGAACAGATACGCAGTATTTT.

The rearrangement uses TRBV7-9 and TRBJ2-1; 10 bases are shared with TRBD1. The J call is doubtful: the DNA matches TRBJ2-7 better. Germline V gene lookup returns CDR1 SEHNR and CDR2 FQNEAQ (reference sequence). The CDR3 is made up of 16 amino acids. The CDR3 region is CASSPRTGGSYNEQYF. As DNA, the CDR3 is TGTGCCAGCAGCCCCAGGACAGGGGGTTCCTACAATGAGCAGTACTTC.

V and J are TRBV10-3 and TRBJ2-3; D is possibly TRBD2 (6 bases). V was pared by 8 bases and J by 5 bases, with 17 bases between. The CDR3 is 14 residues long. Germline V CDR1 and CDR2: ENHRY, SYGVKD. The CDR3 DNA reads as TGTGCCATCGGGGGGACGGTGGTGGGAGATACGCAGTATTTT. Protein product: CAIGGTVVGDTQYF.

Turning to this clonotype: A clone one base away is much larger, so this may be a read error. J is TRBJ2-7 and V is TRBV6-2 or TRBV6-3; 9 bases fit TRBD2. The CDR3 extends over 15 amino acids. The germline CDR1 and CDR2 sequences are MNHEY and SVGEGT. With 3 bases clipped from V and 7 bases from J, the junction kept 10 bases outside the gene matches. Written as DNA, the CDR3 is TGTGCCAGCAGTTATGCGGGGGGGGCCTACAATGAGCAGTACTTC. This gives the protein CASSYAGGAYNEQYF.

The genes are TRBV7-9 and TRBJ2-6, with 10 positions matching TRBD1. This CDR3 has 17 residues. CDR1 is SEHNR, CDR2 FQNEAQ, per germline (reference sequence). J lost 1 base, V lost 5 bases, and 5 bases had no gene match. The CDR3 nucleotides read TGTGCCAGCAGCGAGACAGGGGGCTTTTCTGGGGCCAACGTCCTGACTTTC. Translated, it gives CASSETGGFSGANVLTF.

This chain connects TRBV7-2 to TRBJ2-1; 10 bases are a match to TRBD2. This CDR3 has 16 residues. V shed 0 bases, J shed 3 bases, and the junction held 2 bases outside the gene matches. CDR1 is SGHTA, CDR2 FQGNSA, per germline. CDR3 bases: TGTGCCAGCAGCTTAGCATCTAGCGGGAGCTACAATGAGCAGTTCTTC. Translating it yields CASSLASSGSYNEQFF.

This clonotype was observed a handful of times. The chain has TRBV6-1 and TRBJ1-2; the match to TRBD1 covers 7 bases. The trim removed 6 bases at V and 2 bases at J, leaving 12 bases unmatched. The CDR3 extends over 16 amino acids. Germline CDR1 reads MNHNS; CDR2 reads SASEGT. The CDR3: CASSSYPGTVNYGYTF. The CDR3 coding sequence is TGTGCCAGCAGCTCCTACCCCGGGACAGTAAACTATGGCTACACCTTC.

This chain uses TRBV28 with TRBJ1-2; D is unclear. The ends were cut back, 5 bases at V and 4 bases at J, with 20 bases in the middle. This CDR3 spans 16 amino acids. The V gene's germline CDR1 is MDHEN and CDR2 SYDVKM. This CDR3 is CASSLLGPRTGYGYTF. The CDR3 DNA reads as TGTGCCAGCAGTCTCCTCGGACCGAGAACTGGCTATGGCTACACCTTC.